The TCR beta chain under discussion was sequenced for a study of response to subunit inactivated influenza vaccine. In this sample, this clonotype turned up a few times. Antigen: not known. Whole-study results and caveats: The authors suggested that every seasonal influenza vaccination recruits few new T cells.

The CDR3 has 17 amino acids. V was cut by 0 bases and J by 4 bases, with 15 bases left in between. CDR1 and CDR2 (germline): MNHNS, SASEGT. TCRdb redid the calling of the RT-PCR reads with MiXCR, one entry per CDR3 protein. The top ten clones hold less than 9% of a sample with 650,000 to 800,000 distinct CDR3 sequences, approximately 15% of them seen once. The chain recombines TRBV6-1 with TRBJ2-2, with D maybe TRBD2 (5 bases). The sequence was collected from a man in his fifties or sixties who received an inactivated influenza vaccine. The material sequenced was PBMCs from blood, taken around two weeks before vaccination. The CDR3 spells CASSEARALRVTGELFF. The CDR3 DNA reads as TGTGCCAGCAGTGAAGCAAGGGCCCTGAGGGTCACCGGGGAGCTGTTTTTT.